The 15 T cell receptor beta chains reported below all come from one sample, sequenced in a study of blood T cell repertoires in COVID-19. TCRdb's copy holds only in-frame clones and misses some; the assay was immunoSEQ multiplex PCR. This table holds around 80,000 clones, approximately 80% found once. Sequencing used peripheral blood. The receptors derive from an elderly man with acute or convalescent COVID-19.

This chain links TRBV7-8 with TRBJ1-2, with a weak D call TRBD1 (5 bases). The CDR3 runs 13 residues. The ends were cut back, 5 bases at V and 7 bases at J, with 14 bases in the middle. Germline lookup yields CDR1 SGHVS and CDR2 FQNEAQ. The CDR3 loop reads CASSGRASAGYTF. DNA of the CDR3: TGTGCCAGCAGCGGCAGGGCGTCGGCTGGCTACACCTTC.

The chain links TRBV28 to TRBJ2-7; D remains ambiguous. V gave up 5 bases and J gave up 3 bases, with 26 bases separating them. The germline V gene has CDR1 MDHEN and CDR2 SYDVKM. CDR3 length: 18 residues. In DNA form, the CDR3 reads TGTGCCAGCAGTATTAGTCTTGATACGTCGCAAATTAACTACGAGCAGTACTTC. Translated, it gives CASSISLDTSQINYEQYF. The complete variable domain, with remaining parts taken from reference TRBV28 and TRBJ2-7, reads DVKVTQSSRYLVKRTGEKVFLECVQDMDHENMFWYRQDPGLGLRLIYFSYDVKMKEKGDIPEGYSVSREKKERFSLILESASTNQTSMYLCASSISLDTSQINYEQYFGPGTRLTVT.

The rearrangement uses TRBV7-3 and TRBJ2-5; D ambiguous. The length of the CDR3 is 13 residues. Trimming shortened V by 4 bases and J by 2 bases, and 8 bases separated the two germline ends. The germline V gene encodes CDR1 SGHTA and CDR2 FQGTGA. CDR3 amino acids: CASSSPLQETQYF. CDR3 DNA: TGTGCCAGCAGCTCCCCCCTACAAGAGACCCAGTACTTC.

This chain uses TRBV10-3 with TRBJ2-2; perhaps TRBD1 as D (5 bases). Looked up from germline, CDR1 is ENHRY and CDR2 is SYGVKD. This CDR3 is 15 amino acids long. Trimming removed 6 bases at V and 0 bases at J, with 11 bases between. DNA of the CDR3: TGTGCCATCAGAAACAGGATCGCGAACACCGGGGAGCTGTTTTTT. It yields the protein CAIRNRIANTGELFF.

The chain has TRBV5-5 and TRBJ1-1; 7 bases agree with TRBD1. J was trimmed by 6 bases and V by 2 bases; bases with no gene match: 1. Germline V gene data show CDR1 as SGHKS and CDR2 as YYEKEE (reference sequence). This CDR3 is built from 12 residues. The CDR3 protein is CASSFGTAEAFF. The CDR3 DNA reads as TGTGCCAGCAGCTTCGGGACAGCTGAAGCTTTCTTT.

The J gene is TRBJ2-2, the V gene TRBV5-4; 9 nucleotides agree with TRBD2. Germline CDR1 and CDR2: SGHNT and YYREEE (reference sequence). V was pared by 10 bases and J by 1 base, with 8 bases of the junction left unmatched. There are 15 residues in the CDR3. The CDR3 DNA is TGTGCCGTCGATAGCGGGGGCCGGAACACCGGGGAGCTGTTTTTT. Encoded protein: CAVDSGGRNTGELFF.

This chain uses TRBV19 with TRBJ1-1; D call uncertain. V was trimmed by 5 bases and J by 0 bases, leaving 7 bases between them. In germline, CDR1 is LNHDA, CDR2 SQIVND (reference sequence). CDR3 length: 13 amino acids. Here the CDR3 reads CASSGTVNTEAFF. DNA for the CDR3: TGTGCCAGTAGTGGTACGGTGAACACTGAAGCTTTCTTT.

The chain employs TRBV6-5 and TRBJ1-1; TRBD1 matches 7 bases. The CDR3 is 15 residues long. Per germline, CDR1 MNHEY and CDR2 SVGAGI. Germline trimming cut 6 bases from V and 2 bases from J; bases unmatched to any gene: 9. CDR3 loop: CASRTLGTVNTEAFF. The CDR3 DNA sequence: TGTGCCAGCAGAACCCTCGGGACAGTCAACACTGAAGCTTTCTTT.

The rearrangement uses TRBV3-1 (or the pseudogene TRBV3-2) and TRBJ2-3, with D possibly matching TRBD2 (6 bases). This CDR3 has 14 residues. The germline gives CDR1 LGHDT, CDR2 YNNKEL (reference sequence). V lost 2 bases and J 5 bases, leaving 11 bases between the germline ends. CDR3 protein: CASSQYGSVDTQYF. Written as DNA, the CDR3 is TGTGCCAGCAGCCAATACGGGAGCGTAGATACGCAGTATTTT.

This clone has a single count. This rearrangement joins TRBV19 to TRBJ1-1, with D maybe TRBD1 (6 bases). The CDR3 has 16 residues. The V gene's germline CDR1 is LNHDA and CDR2 SQIVND (reference sequence). Between the trimmed V and J ends, which lost 6 bases and 1 base, there was a span of 18 bases. The CDR3: CASRSLRQGSNTEAFF. The CDR3 bases are TGTGCCAGTAGGAGCCTAAGGCAGGGGTCGAACACTGAAGCTTTCTTT.

This chain uses TRBV5-1 with TRBJ2-7, with TRBD1 matching 8 bases. With 1 base clipped from V and 3 bases from J, the junction kept 6 bases outside the gene matches. The CDR3 loop spans 15 amino acids. The germline CDR1 and CDR2 sequences are SGHRS and YFSETQ. CDR3 region: CASSLRTGGIYEQYF. CDR3 nucleotide sequence: TGCGCCAGCAGCTTGCGTACAGGGGGTATCTACGAGCAGTACTTC.

The V call is TRBV6-1, the J call TRBJ2-7, with 8 bases aligning to TRBD1. The junction had 4 bases not matched to a gene; V was cut back by 0 bases and J by 3 bases. The CDR3 is 15 amino acids. Germline V gene sequence: CDR1 MNHNS, CDR2 SASEGT. As DNA, the CDR3 is TGTGCCAGCAGTGAAGCGTGGACAGGGTACTACGAGCAGTACTTC. The encoded protein is CASSEAWTGYYEQYF.

This CDR3 reads CASSYDTVLPLHF. The CDR3 DNA sequence: TGTGCCAGCAGTTACGATACAGTGCTACCCCTCCACTTT. The rearrangement links TRBV6-5 to TRBJ1-6; unclear D gene. V lost 2 bases and J lost 12, with 11 bases in between. Germline V gene sequence: CDR1 MNHEY, CDR2 SVGAGI. The CDR3 covers 13 residues.

This chain connects TRBV2 to TRBJ2-1, with TRBD2 identical over 12 bases. This CDR3 has 17 residues. Germline CDR1 and CDR2: SNHLY and FYNNEI. The V and J ends lost 6 bases and 1 base, in that order; junction bases with no gene match: 7. CDR3 region: CASRTRLAGVSYNEQFF. For the CDR3, the DNA is TGTGCCAGCAGAACCAGACTAGCGGGGGTGTCCTACAATGAGCAGTTCTTC.

The V and J genes are TRBV18 and TRBJ1-4; D gene unclear. Looked up from germline, CDR1 is KGHSH and CDR2 is LQKENI. The CDR3 runs to 15 residues. Trimming cost V 3 bases and J 2 bases, with 10 bases left between them. In DNA, the CDR3 is TGTGCCAGCTCACCTATAGAGGCGACTAATGAAAAACTGTTTTTT. Residues: CASSPIEATNEKLFF. Together with reference TRBV18 and TRBJ1-4, the CDR3 gives the full variable domain: NAGVMQNPRHLVRRRGQEARLRCSPMKGHSHVYWYRQLPEEGLKFMVYLQKENIIDESGMPKERFSAEFPKEGPSILRIQQVVRGDSAAYFCASSPIEATNEKLFFGSGTQLSVL.